This T cell receptor (beta chain) was obtained from a study of blood T cells in healthy people across ages. V gave up 3 bases and J gave up 9 bases, with 15 bases separating them. The germline V gene encodes CDR1 SGHTA and CDR2 FQGNSA. CDR3 length: 14 residues. Then a second PCR, running about 7 to 11 cycles, was carried out with a sample-barcoded 5' primer and a J-beta primer mix. TCRdb used MiXCR to reprocess the 5' RACE reads, holding one entry per CDR3 protein. The sample lists approximately 800,000 distinct CDR3 sequences; about 45% were seen once. The V and J genes are TRBV7-2 and TRBJ2-1, with a possible D match to TRBD2 (6 bases). This receptor was taken from a man older than 75 in good health. Sample: blood. CDR3: CASSFLRGMREQFF. CDR3 sequence (DNA): TGTGCCAGCAGCTTTCTCCGCGGGATGCGTGAGCAGTTCTTC.